This TCR beta chain was sequenced in a study of T cell repertoires in ileal Crohn's disease. Study-wide findings and caveats: The median delay to postoperative endoscopy was 6.9 months. Mucosal expansions were suggested to be mainly CD8 T cells. Compared with non-smokers, active smokers at surgery showed more clonal expansions.

This table comes from immunoSEQ multiplex PCR, and its TCRdb copy is limited to in-frame clones, with some not included. Of 2,900 or so clones listed, 86% were seen once; the top ten hold 4.5% to 6%. The time point was: neoterminal ileum biopsy at postoperative endoscopy, about 6 months after surgery. For this clone: Its antigen remains unidentified.

Germline CDR1 GTSNPN, CDR2 SVGIG (reference sequence). The CDR3 has 12 amino acids. The germline V and J ends were trimmed by 4 bases and 8 bases, with 14 bases remaining between them. The sequenced sample consisted of ileal tissue. This sequence joins TRBV30 and TRBJ1-2; D gene unclear. This sequence was found in an adult with Crohn's disease. DNA for the CDR3: TGTGCCTGGATTCCGGGGAAGGGCGGCTACACCTTC. Amino acid sequence: CAWIPGKGGYTF.